This is a list of T cell receptor beta chains from one sample in a study of blood T cell repertoires in COVID-19. Using immunoSEQ multiplex PCR, the repertoire was profiled, and TCRdb retains in-frame clones only, with some absent. The sample gives around 130,000 clones, just under 90% of which show up once; 2% to 2.5% is in the top ten. Sequencing was done on a sample of peripheral blood. Receptors originate from a woman aged 45-59 years with acute or convalescent COVID-19. Each CDR3 is given with its conserved first and last residue. Fields, in order: J gene, V gene, clone size, D gene, CDR3 protein, CDR3 DNA. D genes are given only for firm matches. Only some rows state a clone size, as once, few, many or a class for expanded clones.

j_call: TRBJ2-3
v_call: TRBV30
clone_size: -
d_call: TRBD2
cdr3_aa: CAWSVRTSGRRADTQYF
cdr3_nt: TGTGCCTGGAGTGTTCGGACTAGCGGGAGACGTGCAGATACGCAGTATTTT

j_call: TRBJ2-7
v_call: TRBV7-3
clone_size: -
d_call: -
cdr3_aa: CASSFKSGNGYEQYF
cdr3_nt: TGTGCCAGCAGCTTCAAATCAGGCAACGGCTACGAGCAGTACTTC

j_call: TRBJ1-1
v_call: TRBV10-3
clone_size: -
d_call: -
cdr3_aa: CAIRGQPDSEAFF
cdr3_nt: TGTGCCATAAGGGGTCAACCAGATAGTGAAGCTTTCTTT

j_call: TRBJ1-1
v_call: TRBV5-1
clone_size: -
d_call: TRBD1
cdr3_aa: CASSLGGGGEGTEAFF
cdr3_nt: TGCGCCAGCAGCTTGGGTGGAGGGGGCGAGGGCACTGAAGCTTTCTTT

j_call: TRBJ2-1
v_call: TRBV11-2
clone_size: -
d_call: -
cdr3_aa: CASSLPPGRGGSYNEQFF
cdr3_nt: TGTGCCAGCAGCTTACCCCCTGGTCGGGGAGGTTCCTACAATGAGCAGTTCTTC

j_call: TRBJ2-7
v_call: TRBV10-3
clone_size: -
d_call: TRBD1
cdr3_aa: CATGQGDNEQYF
cdr3_nt: TGTGCCACAGGACAGGGCGATAACGAGCAGTACTTC

j_call: TRBJ2-3
v_call: TRBV6-2/TRBV6-3
clone_size: -
d_call: -
cdr3_aa: CASSRQNPDTQYF
cdr3_nt: TGTGCCAGCAGCCGACAGAATCCAGATACGCAGTATTTT

j_call: TRBJ1-1
v_call: TRBV12-5
clone_size: -
d_call: -
cdr3_aa: CASGLSRDEAFF
cdr3_nt: TGTGCTAGTGGTTTATCACGGGATGAAGCTTTCTTT

j_call: TRBJ1-1
v_call: TRBV3-1/TRBV3-2
clone_size: -
d_call: -
cdr3_aa: CASSWQENTEAFF
cdr3_nt: TGTGCCAGCAGCTGGCAGGAGAACACTGAAGCTTTCTTT

j_call: TRBJ2-5
v_call: TRBV5-1
clone_size: -
d_call: TRBD1
cdr3_aa: CASSLAQGVQETQYF
cdr3_nt: TGCGCCAGCAGCCTCGCACAGGGGGTACAAGAGACCCAGTACTTC

j_call: TRBJ2-7
v_call: TRBV11-2
clone_size: -
d_call: TRBD1
cdr3_aa: CASSLDPARDRGNEQYF
cdr3_nt: TGTGCCAGCAGCTTAGATCCTGCCCGGGACAGGGGCAACGAGCAGTACTTC

j_call: TRBJ2-1
v_call: TRBV7-8
clone_size: -
d_call: -
cdr3_aa: CASSSRRDSPSSYNEQFF
cdr3_nt: TGTGCCAGCAGCTCCCGCCGGGACTCGCCAAGCTCCTACAATGAGCAGTTCTTC

j_call: TRBJ2-2
v_call: TRBV4-3
clone_size: -
d_call: -
cdr3_aa: CASSEGSGELFF
cdr3_nt: TGCGCCAGCAGCGAGGGATCGGGGGAGCTGTTTTTT

j_call: TRBJ2-7
v_call: TRBV6-6
clone_size: -
d_call: -
cdr3_aa: CASSYGGSRVYEQYF
cdr3_nt: TGTGCCAGCAGTTACGGGGGGTCCCGGGTATACGAGCAGTACTTC

j_call: TRBJ2-3
v_call: TRBV7-2
clone_size: -
d_call: -
cdr3_aa: CASSSWARATVTDTQYF
cdr3_nt: TGTGCCAGCAGCTCCTGGGCGCGGGCCACAGTCACAGATACGCAGTATTTT

j_call: TRBJ1-4
v_call: TRBV5-1
clone_size: -
d_call: TRBD1
cdr3_aa: CASRTGDIEEKLFF
cdr3_nt: TGCGCCAGCAGAACAGGGGATATCGAAGAAAAACTGTTTTTT

j_call: TRBJ1-4
v_call: TRBV7-9
clone_size: -
d_call: TRBD1
cdr3_aa: CASSSRQGMDEKLFF
cdr3_nt: TGTGCCAGCAGTTCTAGACAGGGAATGGATGAAAAACTGTTTTTT

j_call: TRBJ2-7
v_call: TRBV19
clone_size: -
d_call: -
cdr3_aa: CASRSPGSSYEQYF
cdr3_nt: TGTGCCAGTAGATCGCCGGGTAGCTCCTACGAGCAGTACTTC

j_call: TRBJ2-1
v_call: TRBV5-4
clone_size: once
d_call: -
cdr3_aa: CASSLMGAGNEQFF
cdr3_nt: TGTGCCAGCAGCTTGATGGGGGCGGGCAATGAGCAGTTCTTC

j_call: TRBJ1-3
v_call: TRBV3-1/TRBV3-2
clone_size: -
d_call: -
cdr3_aa: CASSQERGNTIYF
cdr3_nt: TGTGCCAGCAGCCAAGAGCGGGGAAACACCATATATTTT

j_call: TRBJ2-7
v_call: TRBV27
clone_size: -
d_call: TRBD2
cdr3_aa: CASRTSGRAGEQYF
cdr3_nt: TGTGCCAGCAGGACTAGCGGGAGGGCCGGCGAGCAGTACTTC

j_call: TRBJ1-5
v_call: TRBV19
clone_size: -
d_call: TRBD1
cdr3_aa: CATVDRGGQPQHF
cdr3_nt: TGTGCCACAGTGGACAGGGGGGGACAGCCCCAGCATTTT

j_call: TRBJ1-3
v_call: TRBV27
clone_size: -
d_call: TRBD1
cdr3_aa: CASSPGQGGNTIYF
cdr3_nt: TGTGCCAGCAGCCCGGGACAGGGCGGAAACACCATATATTTT

j_call: TRBJ2-1
v_call: TRBV24-1
clone_size: -
d_call: TRBD1
cdr3_aa: CATSDAGQGYNEQFF
cdr3_nt: TGTGCCACCAGTGATGCCGGACAGGGGTACAATGAGCAGTTCTTC

j_call: TRBJ1-2
v_call: TRBV19
clone_size: -
d_call: TRBD1
cdr3_aa: CASSVDRGANYGYTF
cdr3_nt: TGTGCCAGTAGTGTCGACAGGGGCGCGAACTATGGCTACACCTTC

j_call: TRBJ1-1
v_call: TRBV6-5
clone_size: -
d_call: -
cdr3_aa: CASTRSWATEAFF
cdr3_nt: TGTGCCAGCACCCGAAGCTGGGCGACTGAAGCTTTCTTT

j_call: TRBJ2-7
v_call: TRBV6-1
clone_size: -
d_call: TRBD2
cdr3_aa: CASSEGGSGRAFEQYF
cdr3_nt: TGTGCCAGCAGTGAAGGAGGGAGCGGGAGGGCCTTCGAGCAGTACTTC

j_call: TRBJ1-4
v_call: TRBV7-9
clone_size: -
d_call: -
cdr3_aa: CASSQPEGTNEKLFF
cdr3_nt: TGTGCCAGCAGCCAACCTGAGGGGACAAATGAAAAACTGTTTTTT

j_call: TRBJ2-5
v_call: TRBV7-7
clone_size: -
d_call: -
cdr3_aa: CASSLEGRGLETQYF
cdr3_nt: TGTGCCAGCAGCTTAGAAGGGAGGGGGTTGGAGACCCAGTACTTC

j_call: TRBJ1-4
v_call: TRBV6-6
clone_size: -
d_call: -
cdr3_aa: CASRGQTNEKLFF
cdr3_nt: TGTGCCAGCCGAGGACAGACAAATGAAAAACTGTTTTTT

j_call: TRBJ1-5
v_call: TRBV6-5
clone_size: -
d_call: TRBD1
cdr3_aa: CASSTGTGAEPQHF
cdr3_nt: TGTGCCAGCAGTACGGGGACAGGGGCGGAGCCCCAGCATTTT

j_call: TRBJ1-1
v_call: TRBV6-2/TRBV6-3
clone_size: -
d_call: -
cdr3_aa: CASSYRPLGGNTEAFF
cdr3_nt: TGTGCCAGCAGTTACCGCCCCTTGGGGGGGAACACTGAAGCTTTCTTT

j_call: TRBJ1-1
v_call: TRBV28
clone_size: -
d_call: -
cdr3_aa: CASSLLGVAEAFF
cdr3_nt: TGTGCCAGCAGTTTACTAGGGGTAGCTGAAGCTTTCTTT

j_call: TRBJ2-7
v_call: TRBV7-9
clone_size: -
d_call: TRBD2
cdr3_aa: CASNRGGSYEQYF
cdr3_nt: TGTGCCAGCAACCGGGGGGGCTCCTACGAGCAGTACTTC

j_call: TRBJ2-7
v_call: TRBV19
clone_size: once
d_call: TRBD1
cdr3_aa: CASLGETGAQEQYF
cdr3_nt: TGTGCCAGCCTAGGAGAGACAGGGGCTCAAGAGCAGTACTTC

j_call: TRBJ1-5
v_call: TRBV7-9
clone_size: -
d_call: -
cdr3_aa: CASSSREWGNQPQHF
cdr3_nt: TGTGCCAGCAGCTCCAGGGAATGGGGCAATCAGCCCCAGCATTTT

j_call: TRBJ2-5
v_call: TRBV5-8
clone_size: few
d_call: TRBD1
cdr3_aa: CASSLEGQGAGETQYF
cdr3_nt: TGTGCCAGCAGCTTGGAAGGACAGGGGGCGGGAGAGACCCAGTACTTC

j_call: TRBJ1-4
v_call: TRBV2
clone_size: -
d_call: -
cdr3_aa: CASSAGEKLFF
cdr3_nt: TGTGCCAGCAGTGCGGGTGAAAAACTGTTTTTT

j_call: TRBJ1-2
v_call: TRBV10-2
clone_size: -
d_call: -
cdr3_aa: CASSEPGAAYGYTF
cdr3_nt: TGCGCCAGCAGTGAGCCAGGGGCGGCCTATGGCTACACCTTC

j_call: TRBJ2-1
v_call: TRBV4-3
clone_size: few
d_call: TRBD1
cdr3_aa: CASSLRGGSFYNEQFF
cdr3_nt: TGCGCCAGCAGCCTTAGAGGGGGCAGCTTCTACAATGAGCAGTTCTTC

j_call: TRBJ1-1
v_call: TRBV6-1
clone_size: -
d_call: TRBD1
cdr3_aa: CASSLQGRNTEAFF
cdr3_nt: TGTGCCAGCAGTCTACAGGGGAGGAACACTGAAGCTTTCTTT

j_call: TRBJ2-2
v_call: TRBV24-1
clone_size: -
d_call: TRBD1
cdr3_aa: CATSESGTATNTGELFF
cdr3_nt: TGTGCCACCAGTGAAAGTGGGACAGCTACGAACACCGGGGAGCTGTTTTTT

j_call: TRBJ2-1
v_call: TRBV9
clone_size: -
d_call: TRBD2
cdr3_aa: CASSDLSGLAGGEQFF
cdr3_nt: TGTGCCAGCAGCGACCTAAGTGGACTAGCGGGAGGGGAGCAGTTCTTC

j_call: TRBJ2-7
v_call: TRBV11-3
clone_size: -
d_call: -
cdr3_aa: CASSLEETGWYEQYF
cdr3_nt: TGTGCCAGCAGCTTAGAAGAGACAGGTTGGTACGAGCAGTACTTC

j_call: TRBJ2-7
v_call: TRBV19
clone_size: -
d_call: TRBD2
cdr3_aa: CASSNPGLDTHEQYF
cdr3_nt: TGTGCCAGTAGTAACCCGGGACTAGACACCCACGAGCAGTACTTC

j_call: TRBJ2-2
v_call: TRBV6-5
clone_size: -
d_call: TRBD2
cdr3_aa: CASKRDSLTGELFF
cdr3_nt: TGCGCCAGCAAGCGGGACTCTTTAACCGGGGAGCTGTTTTTT

j_call: TRBJ2-7
v_call: TRBV10-1
clone_size: -
d_call: -
cdr3_aa: CASSESGGYEQYF
cdr3_nt: TGCGCCAGCAGTGAGTCGGGGGGTTACGAGCAGTACTTC

j_call: TRBJ1-5
v_call: TRBV30
clone_size: -
d_call: -
cdr3_aa: CAWSKGLGRNSNQPQHF
cdr3_nt: TGTGCCTGGAGTAAAGGTTTAGGCAGGAATAGCAATCAGCCCCAGCATTTT

j_call: TRBJ2-1
v_call: TRBV3-1/TRBV3-2
clone_size: -
d_call: TRBD2
cdr3_aa: CASSQYPIAGGYNEQFF
cdr3_nt: TGTGCCAGCAGCCAATACCCGATAGCGGGGGGCTACAATGAGCAGTTCTTC

j_call: TRBJ2-2
v_call: TRBV4-2
clone_size: -
d_call: TRBD2
cdr3_aa: CASSQAAGGETGELFF
cdr3_nt: TGTGCCAGCAGCCAAGCAGCGGGGGGGGAAACCGGGGAGCTGTTTTTT

j_call: TRBJ2-6
v_call: TRBV19
clone_size: -
d_call: -
cdr3_aa: CASIGTLRSGANVLTF
cdr3_nt: TGTGCCAGTATCGGGACACTTCGCTCTGGGGCCAACGTCCTGACTTTC

j_call: TRBJ2-2
v_call: TRBV2
clone_size: -
d_call: TRBD2
cdr3_aa: CASRGSGARTGELFF
cdr3_nt: TGTGCCAGCCGGGGTAGCGGGGCTCGGACCGGGGAGCTGTTTTTT

j_call: TRBJ2-1
v_call: TRBV9
clone_size: -
d_call: TRBD2
cdr3_aa: CASSITGTSEQFF
cdr3_nt: TGTGCCAGCAGCATCACCGGGACTAGTGAGCAGTTCTTC

j_call: TRBJ1-4
v_call: TRBV4-1
clone_size: -
d_call: -
cdr3_aa: CASSRQALNEKLFF
cdr3_nt: TGCGCCAGCAGCCGACAAGCCCTTAATGAAAAACTGTTTTTT